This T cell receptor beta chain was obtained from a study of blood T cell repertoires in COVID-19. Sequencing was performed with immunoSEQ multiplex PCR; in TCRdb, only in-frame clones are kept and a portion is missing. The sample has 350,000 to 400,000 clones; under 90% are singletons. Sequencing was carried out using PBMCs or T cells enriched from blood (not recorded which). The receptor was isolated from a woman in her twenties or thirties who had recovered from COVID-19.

The CDR3 protein is CASSLAGQVWANEKLFF. CDR3 sequence (DNA): TGTGCCAGCAGCTTAGCGGGGCAGGTTTGGGCTAATGAAAAACTGTTTTTT. The V and J genes are TRBV7-2 and TRBJ1-4; maybe TRBD1 (5 bases). The CDR3 length is 17 residues. The V end lost 0 bases, the J end lost 3 bases, and 14 bases lay between the germline ends. Germline CDR1 reads SGHTA; CDR2 reads FQGNSA.